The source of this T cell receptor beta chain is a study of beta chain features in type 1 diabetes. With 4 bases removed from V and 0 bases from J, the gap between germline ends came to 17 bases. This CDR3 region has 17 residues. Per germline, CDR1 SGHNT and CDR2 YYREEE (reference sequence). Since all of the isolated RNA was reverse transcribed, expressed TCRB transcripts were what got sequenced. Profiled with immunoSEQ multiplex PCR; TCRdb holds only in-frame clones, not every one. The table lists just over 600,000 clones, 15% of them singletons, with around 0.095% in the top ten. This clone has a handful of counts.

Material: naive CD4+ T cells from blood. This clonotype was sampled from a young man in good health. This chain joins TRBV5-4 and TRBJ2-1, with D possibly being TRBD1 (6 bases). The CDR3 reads CASSARERGGSYNEQFF. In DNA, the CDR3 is TGTGCCAGCAGCGCCAGGGAGCGAGGGGGCTCCTACAATGAGCAGTTCTTC. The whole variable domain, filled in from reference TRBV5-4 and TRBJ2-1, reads ETGVTQSPTHLIKTRGQQVTLRCSSQSGHNTVSWYQQALGQGPQFIFQYYREEENGRGNFPPRFSGLQFPNYSSELNVNALELDDSALYLCASSARERGGSYNEQFFGPGTRLTVL.